A selection of T cell receptor beta chains follows, all from one sample in a study of T cells in Graves' hyperthyroidism and ophthalmopathy. TCRdb independently ran MiXCR on the multiplex PCR reads; one entry per CDR3 protein. The sample holds 300,000 to 400,000 distinct CDR3 sequences, approximately 15% seen once. The source material was blood. These receptors all stem from a woman in her 30s with Graves' hyperthyroidism. Both conserved end residues are part of each CDR3. Each record gives: CDR3 protein, CDR3 DNA, V gene, J gene, clone size, D gene. A D gene is named only where the DNA matches it firmly. Where a row states a size, it is once, few, many or the class of an expanded clone; other rows omit it.

CDR3 protein: CASSQDSASHEQYF
CDR3 DNA: TGTGCCAGCAGCCAAGATTCAGCTTCCCACGAGCAGTACTTC
V gene: TRBV7-3
J gene: TRBJ2-7
clone size: .
D gene: .

CDR3 protein: CASSFFGQGGETQYF
CDR3 DNA: TGTGCCAGCAGCTTCTTCGGACAGGGAGGGGAGACCCAGTACTTC
V gene: TRBV7-2
J gene: TRBJ2-5
clone size: few
D gene: .

CDR3 protein: CSVEDLQLEGAEQFF
CDR3 DNA: TGCAGCGTTGAAGATCTGCAGCTAGAGGGGGCTGAGCAGTTCTTC
V gene: TRBV29-1
J gene: TRBJ2-1
clone size: many
D gene: TRBD1

CDR3 protein: CASSPPRLAGGVGETQYF
CDR3 DNA: TGTGCCAGCAGCCCACCAAGACTAGCGGGAGGGGTGGGAGAGACCCAGTACTTC
V gene: TRBV7-8
J gene: TRBJ2-5
clone size: few
D gene: TRBD2

CDR3 protein: CASSTWGNQPQHF
CDR3 DNA: TGTGCCAGCTCTACGTGGGGCAATCAGCCCCAGCATTTT
V gene: TRBV11-2
J gene: TRBJ1-5
clone size: many
D gene: .

CDR3 protein: CASSWENTEAFF
CDR3 DNA: TGTGCCAGCAGTTGGGAGAACACTGAAGCTTTCTTT
V gene: TRBV2
J gene: TRBJ1-1
clone size: many
D gene: .

CDR3 protein: CASSMGRGNYGYTF
CDR3 DNA: TGTGCCAGTAGTATGGGACGGGGAAACTATGGCTACACCTTC
V gene: TRBV19
J gene: TRBJ1-2
clone size: .
D gene: .

CDR3 protein: CASSYGNSQPQHF
CDR3 DNA: TGTGCCAGCAGCTACGGGAACTCCCAGCCCCAGCATTTT
V gene: TRBV7-3
J gene: TRBJ1-5
clone size: many
D gene: .

CDR3 protein: CASSPPGLHSSEQYF
CDR3 DNA: TGTGCCAGCAGCCCCCCGGGACTCCATTCCTCCGAGCAGTACTTC
V gene: TRBV4-2
J gene: TRBJ2-7
clone size: .
D gene: .

CDR3 protein: CASSPRWIAGTLGTGELFF
CDR3 DNA: TGCGCCAGCAGCCCCCGTTGGATAGCGGGAACCTTGGGAACCGGGGAGCTGTTTTTT
V gene: TRBV5-1
J gene: TRBJ2-2
clone size: .
D gene: TRBD2

CDR3 protein: CSAQPSGDWADTQYF
CDR3 DNA: TGCAGTGCCCAGCCTAGCGGGGACTGGGCAGATACGCAGTATTTT
V gene: TRBV20-1
J gene: TRBJ2-3
clone size: .
D gene: TRBD2

CDR3 protein: CASSLPGFNEKLFF
CDR3 DNA: TGTGCCAGCAGCTTACCGGGGTTCAATGAAAAACTGTTTTTT
V gene: TRBV13
J gene: TRBJ1-4
clone size: once
D gene: .

CDR3 protein: CASSQYWGRNEQYF
CDR3 DNA: TGTGCCAGCAGCCAATACTGGGGAAGGAACGAGCAGTACTTC
V gene: TRBV3-1
J gene: TRBJ2-7
clone size: many
D gene: .

CDR3 protein: CASRGQGDQPQHF
CDR3 DNA: TGTGCCAGCAGAGGACAGGGCGACCAGCCCCAGCATTTT
V gene: TRBV2
J gene: TRBJ1-5
clone size: many
D gene: TRBD1

CDR3 protein: CASSLASYNEQFF
CDR3 DNA: TGTGCCAGCAGTTTAGCGAGCTACAATGAGCAGTTCTTC
V gene: TRBV12-3/TRBV12-4
J gene: TRBJ2-1
clone size: many
D gene: .

CDR3 protein: CASSLSTNQPQHF
CDR3 DNA: TGTGCCAGCAGTTTGTCAACAAATCAGCCCCAGCATTTT
V gene: TRBV28
J gene: TRBJ1-5
clone size: many
D gene: .

CDR3 protein: CASRLSLAGVNEQFF
CDR3 DNA: TGTGCCAGCAGGTTGAGTCTAGCGGGAGTGAATGAGCAGTTCTTC
V gene: TRBV28
J gene: TRBJ2-1
clone size: many
D gene: TRBD2

CDR3 protein: CASSASTDYNEQFF
CDR3 DNA: TGTGCCAGCAGTGCTTCCACAGATTACAATGAGCAGTTCTTC
V gene: TRBV2
J gene: TRBJ2-1
clone size: many
D gene: .

CDR3 protein: CASSLGQGNGGEAFF
CDR3 DNA: TGTGCCAGCTCACTGGGACAGGGTAACGGCGGGGAAGCTTTCTTT
V gene: TRBV18
J gene: TRBJ1-1
clone size: .
D gene: TRBD1

CDR3 protein: CASGFEPYTEAFF
CDR3 DNA: TGTGCCAGCGGCTTCGAACCCTACACTGAAGCTTTCTTT
V gene: TRBV2
J gene: TRBJ1-1
clone size: many
D gene: .

CDR3 protein: CASSPLADRRGGEQYF
CDR3 DNA: TGTGCCAGCTCACCACTCGCAGACCGCCGAGGCGGCGAGCAGTACTTC
V gene: TRBV18
J gene: TRBJ2-7
clone size: .
D gene: .

CDR3 protein: CASSPLTGTNTEAFF
CDR3 DNA: TGCGCCAGCAGCCCCCTGACAGGAACAAACACTGAAGCTTTCTTT
V gene: TRBV5-1
J gene: TRBJ1-1
clone size: many
D gene: .

CDR3 protein: CASSLGAGTDYEQYF
CDR3 DNA: TGTGCCAGCAGCTTAGGGGCCGGGACAGACTACGAGCAGTACTTC
V gene: TRBV7-2
J gene: TRBJ2-7
clone size: many
D gene: TRBD1

CDR3 protein: CASSLETGLYSNQPQHF
CDR3 DNA: TGTGCCAGCAGCTTAGAGACAGGGCTCTATAGCAATCAGCCCCAGCATTTT
V gene: TRBV7-8
J gene: TRBJ1-5
clone size: .
D gene: TRBD1

CDR3 protein: CASGGLSSTDTQYF
CDR3 DNA: TGCGCCAGCGGTGGACTCTCTAGCACAGATACGCAGTATTTT
V gene: TRBV10-2
J gene: TRBJ2-3
clone size: .
D gene: .

CDR3 protein: CSARDPRVTRNQPQHF
CDR3 DNA: TGCAGTGCTAGAGATCCTAGGGTGACGCGCAATCAGCCCCAGCATTTT
V gene: TRBV20-1
J gene: TRBJ1-5
clone size: many
D gene: .

CDR3 protein: CSAWGLAMGDTQYF
CDR3 DNA: TGCAGTGCGTGGGGACTAGCGATGGGGGATACGCAGTATTTT
V gene: TRBV20-1
J gene: TRBJ2-3
clone size: many
D gene: TRBD2

CDR3 protein: CAAGLAGFSDTQYF
CDR3 DNA: TGTGCCGCCGGACTAGCGGGATTCTCGGATACGCAGTATTTT
V gene: TRBV10-3
J gene: TRBJ2-3
clone size: many
D gene: TRBD2

CDR3 protein: CATSDLYRDRRNTGELFF
CDR3 DNA: TGTGCCACCAGTGATTTGTACCGGGACAGAAGAAACACCGGGGAGCTGTTTTTT
V gene: TRBV24-1
J gene: TRBJ2-2
clone size: many
D gene: TRBD1

CDR3 protein: CASSESLGVWQPQHF
CDR3 DNA: TGTGCCAGCAGTGAGAGTCTAGGGGTCTGGCAGCCCCAGCATTTT
V gene: TRBV6-1
J gene: TRBJ1-5
clone size: few
D gene: .

CDR3 protein: CASSPHSPGTSYEQYF
CDR3 DNA: TGTGCCAGCTCACCACACTCGCCCGGGACCTCCTACGAGCAGTACTTC
V gene: TRBV18
J gene: TRBJ2-7
clone size: .
D gene: .

CDR3 protein: CAWSVQGGYGYTF
CDR3 DNA: TGTGCCTGGAGTGTACAGGGCGGCTATGGCTACACCTTC
V gene: TRBV30
J gene: TRBJ1-2
clone size: many
D gene: .

CDR3 protein: CSARKGAAGSERYGYTF
CDR3 DNA: TGCAGTGCTAGAAAGGGGGCCGCGGGCTCGGAGAGATATGGCTACACCTTC
V gene: TRBV20-1
J gene: TRBJ1-2
clone size: few
D gene: TRBD1

CDR3 protein: CASRTGDRGQPQHF
CDR3 DNA: TGTGCCAGCAGGACCGGGGACAGGGGTCAGCCCCAGCATTTT
V gene: TRBV2
J gene: TRBJ1-5
clone size: many
D gene: TRBD1

CDR3 protein: CAAGPRTGVDNEQFF
CDR3 DNA: TGTGCCGCAGGGCCAAGGACAGGGGTCGACAATGAGCAGTTCTTC
V gene: TRBV30
J gene: TRBJ2-1
clone size: .
D gene: TRBD1

CDR3 protein: CASSLYTGELFF
CDR3 DNA: TGTGCCAGCAGTTTATATACCGGGGAGCTGTTTTTT
V gene: TRBV28
J gene: TRBJ2-2
clone size: many
D gene: .

CDR3 protein: CASRTPGLAMEQYF
CDR3 DNA: TGTGCCAGCAGGACGCCGGGCCTCGCTATGGAGCAGTACTTC
V gene: TRBV28
J gene: TRBJ2-7
clone size: few
D gene: .

CDR3 protein: CASSETWATNEKLFF
CDR3 DNA: TGTGCCAGCAGTGAAACATGGGCAACTAATGAAAAACTGTTTTTT
V gene: TRBV6-1
J gene: TRBJ1-4
clone size: many
D gene: .

CDR3 protein: CASSFGAEPRAQYF
CDR3 DNA: TGTGCCAGCAGCTTCGGCGCGGAACCGAGAGCCCAGTACTTC
V gene: TRBV7-2
J gene: TRBJ2-5
clone size: many
D gene: .

CDR3 protein: CASSLSAGKLFF
CDR3 DNA: TGTGCCAGCAGCTTATCGGCAGGGAAACTGTTTTTT
V gene: TRBV13
J gene: TRBJ1-4
clone size: many
D gene: .

CDR3 protein: CATSDPHRGLDGYTF
CDR3 DNA: TGTGCCACCAGTGACCCCCACAGGGGTCTAGATGGCTACACCTTC
V gene: TRBV24-1
J gene: TRBJ1-2
clone size: .
D gene: TRBD1

CDR3 protein: CASVDRQLNYGYTF
CDR3 DNA: TGTGCCAGCGTGGACAGACAACTGAACTATGGCTACACCTTC
V gene: TRBV6-2/TRBV6-3
J gene: TRBJ1-2
clone size: many
D gene: .

CDR3 protein: CASRGTEVYYGYTF
CDR3 DNA: TGTGCCAGCAGGGGGACAGAGGTCTACTATGGCTACACCTTC
V gene: TRBV2
J gene: TRBJ1-2
clone size: many
D gene: TRBD1

CDR3 protein: CASSLVSDHPRQFF
CDR3 DNA: TGTGCCAGCAGCTTAGTTTCGGACCACCCTCGGCAGTTCTTC
V gene: TRBV11-2
J gene: TRBJ2-1
clone size: many
D gene: .

CDR3 protein: CATSRDRRNEKLFF
CDR3 DNA: TGTGCCACCAGCAGAGACAGGCGAAATGAAAAACTGTTTTTT
V gene: TRBV15
J gene: TRBJ1-4
clone size: many
D gene: .

CDR3 protein: CSASWSVEQFF
CDR3 DNA: TGCAGTGCTAGTTGGAGTGTTGAGCAGTTCTTC
V gene: TRBV20-1
J gene: TRBJ2-1
clone size: .
D gene: .

CDR3 protein: CAVGRSGVGNEQFF
CDR3 DNA: TGTGCGGTCGGGAGGTCAGGGGTGGGCAATGAGCAGTTCTTC
V gene: TRBV7-2
J gene: TRBJ2-1
clone size: few
D gene: .

CDR3 protein: CASRGTGDSQPQHF
CDR3 DNA: TGCGCCAGCAGGGGGACAGGGGACTCTCAGCCCCAGCATTTT
V gene: TRBV10-2
J gene: TRBJ1-5
clone size: few
D gene: TRBD1

CDR3 protein: CASGRNEQFF
CDR3 DNA: TGTGCCAGCGGAAGAAATGAGCAGTTCTTC
V gene: TRBV28
J gene: TRBJ2-1
clone size: many
D gene: .

CDR3 protein: CASSRTSGRTYNEQFF
CDR3 DNA: TGTGCCAGCAGCCGCACTAGCGGCCGTACCTACAATGAGCAGTTCTTC
V gene: TRBV16
J gene: TRBJ2-1
clone size: many
D gene: TRBD2

CDR3 protein: CAWSVSRTPINTEAFF
CDR3 DNA: TGTGCCTGGAGTGTTAGCCGGACACCCATCAACACTGAAGCTTTCTTT
V gene: TRBV30
J gene: TRBJ1-1
clone size: many
D gene: .

CDR3 protein: CATGFEKQETQYF
CDR3 DNA: TGTGCCACCGGTTTTGAGAAACAAGAGACCCAGTACTTC
V gene: TRBV15
J gene: TRBJ2-5
clone size: .
D gene: .

CDR3 protein: CSAQDPGRAQYF
CDR3 DNA: TGCAGTGCTCAGGACCCGGGAAGGGCCCAGTACTTC
V gene: TRBV20-1
J gene: TRBJ2-5
clone size: .
D gene: .

CDR3 protein: CASSPGVHTEEKLFF
CDR3 DNA: TGTGCCAGCTCACCCGGGGTCCACACAGAGGAGAAACTGTTTTTT
V gene: TRBV18
J gene: TRBJ1-4
clone size: .
D gene: .

CDR3 protein: CASSFPAWGREQFF
CDR3 DNA: TGTGCCAGCAGCTTCCCAGCTTGGGGGAGGGAGCAGTTCTTC
V gene: TRBV11-2
J gene: TRBJ2-1
clone size: many
D gene: .

CDR3 protein: CAWSRQENTEAFF
CDR3 DNA: TGTGCCTGGAGTAGACAGGAGAACACTGAAGCTTTCTTT
V gene: TRBV30
J gene: TRBJ1-1
clone size: many
D gene: .